These 26 T cell receptor beta chains came from one sample sequenced in a study of T cell clonality in common variable immunodeficiency. TCRdb's copy holds only in-frame clones and misses some; the assay was immunoSEQ multiplex PCR. The sample has roughly 42,000 clones, none seen only once. Sequenced: peripheral blood mononuclear cells. These receptors all come from a person between 18 and 75 years old in good health.

This clone has ten or more counts. An end of the junction differs from the germline gene, which may be a read error. The CDR3 extends 3 residues past the end of the read, so its final part is completed from the germline J gene. The chain joins TRBV4-2 to TRBJ1-2; maybe TRBD1 (6 bases). Germline CDR1 LGHNA, CDR2 YNFKEQ. This CDR3 is built from 16 residues. The part of the CDR3 DNA that was read is TGCGCCAGCAGCCAAGGTGGGGGCCTAGGGGCCTATGGC. Its translation: CASSQGGGLGAYG. The CDR3 as a whole reads CASSQGGGLGAYGYTF.

This clone was counted many times. The DNA read from the CDR3 is TGTGCCAGCAGTTTACTTTCCTATGAG. Translation: CASSLLSYE. The entire CDR3 protein is CASSLLSYEQFF. The J gene is TRBJ2-1, the V gene TRBV28; D not certain. The read ends 3 residues before the CDR3 terminus; that terminus is restored from the germline J gene. The germline V gene has CDR1 MDHEN and CDR2 SYDVKM. V gave up 2 bases and J gave up 8 bases, with 7 bases separating them. The CDR3 is 12 residues long.

The sample holds many counts of this clone. The read falls 3 residues short of the CDR3 end, and the missing part is taken from the germline J gene. The chain carries TRBV5-1 and TRBJ1-3; TRBD1 might be the D (5 bases). CDR1 is SGHRS and CDR2 is YFSETQ in the germline V gene. This CDR3 region has 16 residues. Trimming left V 0 bases short and J 0 bases short, with 10 bases between. The CDR3 sequence is CASSLGGGFSGNTIYF. The sequenced CDR3 bases are TGCGCCAGCAGCTTGGGGGGGGGATTCTCTGGAAACACC.

This clone was seen at least ten times. Read data end 3 residues before the CDR3 end; the end is taken from the germline J gene. The V and J genes are TRBV6-2 or TRBV6-3 and TRBJ2-1; D gene ambiguous. Germline V gene data show CDR1 as MNHEY and CDR2 as SVGEGT. This CDR3 is built from 16 residues. The V gene lost 2 bases and the J gene lost 3 bases, with 14 bases spanning the gap. Partial CDR3 DNA: TGTGCCAGCAGTTACGTAACTCCGCTCCTCTACAATGAG. It encodes CASSYVTPLLYNE. The CDR3 as a whole reads CASSYVTPLLYNEQFF.

This clone was seen a few times. Read data end 3 residues before the CDR3 end; the end is taken from the germline J gene. The chain links TRBV19 to TRBJ2-7; 8 nucleotides agree with TRBD2. V shed 0 bases and J 4 bases; nucleotides not matched to a gene: 5. The CDR3 is made up of 15 amino acids. The germline V gene encodes CDR1 LNHDA and CDR2 SQIVND (reference sequence). The CDR3 spells CASSIDREGVYEQYF. Incomplete CDR3 DNA: TGTGCCAGTAGTATAGATCGGGAGGGGGTATACGAG.

Ten or more counts support this clone. The CDR3 end falls 3 residues outside the read, so it is completed with the germline J gene. The chain employs TRBV30 and TRBJ1-1, with D possibly matching TRBD1 (6 bases). This CDR3 region has 12 residues. Germline V CDR1 and CDR2: GTSNPN, SVGIG (reference sequence). The covered CDR3 bases are TGTGCCTGGAGTGCGACAGGAGAAGAA. Translated, it gives CAWSATGEE. The whole CDR3 protein is CAWSATGEEAFF.

In its sample, this clone was seen many times. CDR3 residues: CSAPQRLAGVGEQFF. Partial CDR3 DNA: TGCAGTGCCCCCCAGCGGCTAGCGGGAGTGGGTGAG. The chain combines TRBV20-1 with TRBJ2-1; 10 nucleotides match TRBD2. The CDR3 goes on 3 residues after the read ends, and that part is filled in from the germline J gene. V lost 6 bases, J lost 9 bases, and 14 bases stayed unmatched. Germline lookup yields CDR1 DFQATT and CDR2 SNEGSKA (reference sequence). CDR3 length equals 15 residues.

This clone was counted at least ten times. The sequenced part of the CDR3 DNA is TGCAGTGCTAGAACGGGGGATCAGCCC. Amino acid sequence: CSARTGDQP. The entire CDR3 protein reads CSARTGDQPQHF. The chain is built from TRBV20-1 and TRBJ1-5, with D maybe TRBD1 (5 bases). The read gets to within 3 residues of the CDR3 end, and the germline J gene fills in the rest. V gave up 2 bases and J gave up 5 bases, with 7 bases separating them. From germline, CDR1 is DFQATT and CDR2 SNEGSKA (reference sequence). The CDR3 covers 12 residues.

In this sample, this clone turned up many times. Coverage ceases 3 residues before the CDR3 finishes, and the germline J gene fills in the end. The gene calls are TRBV7-3 and TRBJ2-7; 7 nucleotides line up with TRBD1. The CDR3 consists of 14 residues. Unmatched junction bases numbered 5, after V lost 5 bases and J lost 1 base. Germline values: CDR1 SGHTA, CDR2 FQGTGA. The CDR3 bases that were read are TGTGCCAGCAGCGAAGGGGGCGCTTCCTACGAG. Amino acids: CASSEGGASYE. The whole CDR3 sequence reads CASSEGGASYEQYF.

This clone was seen ten or more times. The read terminates 3 residues before the CDR3 end, so the remaining end is supplied by the germline J gene. This rearrangement joins TRBV2 to TRBJ1-5; TRBD1 might be the D (5 bases). CDR3 length equals 15 residues. V gave up 1 base and J gave up 3 bases, with 10 bases separating them. The germline gives CDR1 SNHLY, CDR2 FYNNEI. CDR3 DNA, as far as it was read: TGTGCCAGCAGTGAAGGGAGGGGCGACAATCAGCCC. Translated: CASSEGRGDNQP. The CDR3, in full, reads CASSEGRGDNQPQHF.

Many counts were recorded for this clone. The read gets to within 3 residues of the CDR3 end, and the germline J gene fills in the rest. The V gene is TRBV5-6, the J gene TRBJ1-2; D is uncertain. Trimming cost V 5 bases and J 4 bases, with 15 bases left between them. The V gene's germline CDR1 is SGHDT and CDR2 YYEEEE. The CDR3 loop spans 14 amino acids. This CDR3 reads CASRYVESGYGYTF. The sequenced part of the CDR3 DNA is TGTGCCAGCAGATATGTAGAATCTGGCTATGGC.

This clone was seen ten or more times. The CDR3 end falls 3 residues outside the read, so it is completed with the germline J gene. The V gene is TRBV29-1, the J gene TRBJ1-3; tentative D call: TRBD1 (6 bases). Per germline, CDR1 SQVTM and CDR2 ANQGSEA. V was shortened by 1 base and J by 4 bases, with 14 bases between the two germline ends. The CDR3 covers 15 residues. The CDR3 loop reads CSVEGLQGEGNTIYF. The part of the CDR3 DNA that was read is TGCAGCGTTGAAGGCCTACAGGGAGAGGGAAACACC.

Comments on this clone: From the germline J gene comes the end of the CDR3, since the read stops 3 residues before it. The genes are TRBV10-2 and TRBJ2-1; TRBD2 matches at 7 bases. The germline V gene has CDR1 WSHSY and CDR2 SAAADI. V shed 6 bases, J shed 2 bases, and the junction held 7 bases outside the gene matches. The CDR3 loop spans 15 amino acids. CDR3 DNA (partial): TGCGCCAGCAGCATGGCGGCGGGGGCCTACAATGAG. Translation gives CASSMAAGAYNE. From start to end, the CDR3 is CASSMAAGAYNEQFF.

This clone was detected ten times or more. The read stops 3 residues short of the end of the CDR3; the missing end is completed from the germline J gene. V and J are TRBV5-6 and TRBJ2-5, with TRBD1 as a possible D gene (6 bases). Germline V lookup: CDR1 SGHDT, CDR2 YYEEEE. This CDR3 region has 12 residues. V shed 3 bases and J shed 4 bases, with 7 bases lying between them. The CDR3 protein is CASSYRVETQYF. The CDR3 bases that were read are TGTGCCAGCAGCTACAGGGTAGAGACC.

This clone was counted at least ten times. Read sequence stops 3 residues before the CDR3 end, and the germline J gene provides the missing end. The rearrangement uses TRBV7-2 and TRBJ2-3, with TRBD2 matching 7 bases. V shed 5 bases, J shed 5 bases, and the junction held 7 bases outside the gene matches. Germline CDR1 reads SGHTA; CDR2 reads FQGNSA. This CDR3 is built from 14 residues. CDR3 DNA (partial): TGTGCCAGCAGCCCCAGTGGCGGGAGAGATACG. Translation: CASSPSGGRDT. The whole CDR3 region reads CASSPSGGRDTQYF.

This clone was detected ten times or more. The observed sequence ends 3 residues before the CDR3 terminus, with the missing tail filled in from the germline J gene. The rearrangement uses TRBV20-1 and TRBJ1-1; the D gene is possibly TRBD1 (6 bases). From germline, CDR1 is DFQATT and CDR2 SNEGSKA (reference sequence). The V gene lost 5 bases and the J gene lost 7 bases, with 20 bases spanning the gap. This CDR3 spans 14 amino acids. The DNA read from the CDR3 is TGCAGTGCTGAGGGGAACAGGGAGATCGTTGAA. This encodes CSAEGNREIVE. The complete CDR3 protein is CSAEGNREIVEAFF.

This clone was observed at least ten times. With the read ending 3 residues before the CDR3 end, the germline J gene is used to fill in that end. The chain links TRBV10-3 to TRBJ1-2; 12 bases are a match to TRBD1. In germline, CDR1 is ENHRY, CDR2 SYGVKD. Germline trimming cut 3 bases from V and 7 bases from J; bases unmatched to any gene: 6. The CDR3 totals 15 residues. The sequenced CDR3 bases are TGTGCCATCAGTGATGAGGGACAGGGGGCGCCTGGC. Translation: CAISDEGQGAPG. Given in full, the CDR3 is CAISDEGQGAPGYTF.

This clone was recorded many times. The read falls 3 residues short of the CDR3 end, and the missing part is taken from the germline J gene. The J gene is TRBJ2-6, the V gene TRBV30; D may be TRBD1 or TRBD2 (5 bases each). Germline V CDR1 and CDR2: GTSNPN, SVGIG (reference sequence). Trimming cost V 0 bases and J 0 bases, with 9 bases left between them. The CDR3 contains 16 residues. The CDR3 reads CAWSVQGVSGANVLTF. The sequenced part of the CDR3 DNA is TGTGCCTGGAGTGTCCAGGGAGTCTCTGGGGCCAACGTC.

This clone was recorded at least ten times. Read data end 3 residues before the CDR3 end; the end is taken from the germline J gene. This chain links TRBV5-4 with TRBJ2-1, with 7 bases matching TRBD2. The CDR3 sequence is 15 residues long. Germline loops: CDR1 SGHNT, CDR2 YYREEE (reference sequence). Unmatched junction bases numbered 12, after V lost 8 bases and J lost 4 bases. The part of the CDR3 DNA that was read is TGTGCCAGTACGCGTGCTAGCGGCAAGTACAATGAG. This gives the protein CASTRASGKYNE. The CDR3 in full is CASTRASGKYNEQFF. The entire variable domain, with the rest obtained from reference TRBV5-4 and TRBJ2-1, is as follows: ETGVTQSPTHLIKTRGQQVTLRCSSQSGHNTVSWYQQALGQGPQFIFQYYREEENGRGNFPPRFSGLQFPNYSSELNVNALELDDSALYLCASTRASGKYNEQFFGPGTRLTVL.

This clone showed up many times. The read ends 3 residues early relative to the CDR3; the germline J gene fills the gap. The chain carries TRBV7-6 and TRBJ1-5; 7 nucleotides agree with TRBD1. V dropped 2 bases and J dropped 3; count of bases not matched to a gene: 10. The germline CDR1 and CDR2 sequences are SGHVS and FNYEAQ. This CDR3 is built from 17 residues. The CDR3 region is CASSLCNAGQINQPQHF. CDR3 DNA, as far as it was read: TGTGCCAGCAGCTTATGTAACGCGGGACAGATCAATCAGCCC.

This clone was seen repeatedly, ten times or more. With the read ending 3 residues before the CDR3 end, the germline J gene is used to fill in that end. V is TRBV18 and J is TRBJ2-3; D remains ambiguous. Germline CDR1 KGHSH, CDR2 LQKENI. V was cut by 3 bases and J by 6 bases, with 13 bases left in between. This CDR3 has 14 amino acids. CDR3 DNA (partial): TGTGCCAGCTCACCCTCCCGGGTCGTGGATACG. Its translation: CASSPSRVVDT. The full CDR3 sequence reads CASSPSRVVDTQYF.

By sample fraction, this clone is medium-sized. The read halts 3 residues ahead of the CDR3 end, with the missing end drawn from the germline J gene. The chain has TRBV10-1 and TRBJ2-7; a possible D gene is TRBD2 (5 bases). The CDR3 has 12 residues. V shed 6 bases and J shed 6 bases, with 12 bases lying between them. Per germline, CDR1 WNHNN and CDR2 SYGVQD (reference sequence). The CDR3 spells CASSHISGEQYF. CDR3 bases read: TGCGCCAGCAGCCACATCAGCGGCGAG.

Note on this clone: The read ends 3 residues shy of where the CDR3 ends; the end is completed using the germline J gene. The rearrangement uses TRBV6-2 or TRBV6-3 and TRBJ2-5; D may be TRBD1 (8 bases). The V end was cut by 2 bases, the J end by 7 bases, with 23 bases between. CDR1 is MNHEY, CDR2 SVGEGT, per germline. The CDR3 sequence is 17 residues long. CDR3: CASSYPRLAGGAGTQYF. The CDR3 bases that were read are TGTGCCAGCAGTTACCCCCGACTAGCAGGGGGCGCGGGGACC.

This clone was observed at least ten times. The CDR3 end falls 3 residues outside the read, so it is completed with the germline J gene. The V gene is TRBV20-1, the J gene TRBJ2-1; TRBD2 matches at 14 bases. The CDR3 runs 14 residues. Germline V gene data show CDR1 as DFQATT and CDR2 as SNEGSKA (reference sequence). V dropped 5 bases and J dropped 7; count of bases not matched to a gene: 4. CDR3 residues: CSAPGTSGGNEQFF. The DNA read from the CDR3 is TGCAGTGCTCCCGGGACTAGCGGGGGAAATGAG.

This clone was counted many times. The read ends 3 residues shy of where the CDR3 ends; the end is completed using the germline J gene. V usage is TRBV5-1 and J usage is TRBJ2-2; D is uncertain. The length of the CDR3 is 13 residues. CDR1 and CDR2 (germline): SGHRS, YFSETQ. Trimming left V 0 bases short and J 7 bases short, with 7 bases between. Partial CDR3 DNA: TGCGCCAGCAGCTTGGCCCAGGACGGGGAG. Protein product: CASSLAQDGE. The whole CDR3 sequence reads CASSLAQDGELFF.

This clone was recorded at least ten times. The read ends 3 residues shy of where the CDR3 ends; the end is completed using the germline J gene. V and J are TRBV19 and TRBJ1-5, with no clear D. The V end was cut by 6 bases, the J end by 6 bases, with 12 bases between. The germline V gene encodes CDR1 LNHDA and CDR2 SQIVND (reference sequence). CDR3 size: 13 residues. The DNA read from the CDR3 is TGTGCCAGTAGGAGACAAAGTGCTCAGCCC. It is translated as CASRRQSAQP. Given in full, the CDR3 is CASRRQSAQPQHF.